This TCR beta chain is drawn from a study of Tregs in tolerant kidney transplant recipients (dated by TCRdb to the late 2010s). Background for the entire study: The transplants used related donors with nonmyeloablative bone marrow transplantation, and mixed chimerism in the human trials was transient. Before combined kidney and bone marrow transplantation, this study identified donor-specific regulatory T cells using TCRbeta sequencing and then followed those same cells after transplant.

The trim is 5 bases for V and 7 bases for J, with a gap of 14 bases between the germline ends. The CDR3 numbers 14 residues from cysteine through phenylalanine. Just CDR3 DNA is preserved here, 42 bases in frame from base 1. CDR1 and CDR2 are drawn from the germline V gene (reference sequence): MNHEY, SMNVEV. The sample's time point, from its label and the paper: blood sample drawn before combined kidney and bone marrow transplant. Thawed PBMCs were FACS-sorted into unstimulated Tregs (CD4+CD25+CD127-), CD4+ non-Tregs (CD4+CD25-), CD4 cells and CD8 cells. The patients were a few recipients of combined kidney and bone marrow transplants from the ITN036ST trial, and samples were available only from these trial subjects. Healthy control blood was processed to PBMCs with a Ficoll density gradient and then cryopreserved, whereas patient PBMCs were collected both before and after transplant. Overall results and qualifications from the work: In tolerant patients, the expansion of donor-specific Tregs was greater than global Treg expansion, suggesting that the expansion was antigen-driven rather than nonspecific. Although technical replication error seemed to be minimal, the question of biological reproducibility was not addressed directly. For some patients, the PCR primers changed as time went on, which meant samples from those patients could not be compared with one another at the nucleotide level. Because the study included only a small number of patients, the results must be confirmed in larger populations and under other immunosuppression protocols. The most biologically relevant and donor-specific TCRbeta repertoire appeared to be identified by expanding Tregs with activated donor B cells.

Genomic DNA was extracted from sorted cells with the QIAGEN DNeasy Blood and Tissue Kit for TCRbeta CDR3 sequencing. High-throughput TCRbeta CDR3 sequencing was carried out commercially through immunoSEQ, with PCR amplification with bias correction and internal controls included. The study's processing was this. A unique productive TCRbeta sequence was defined by the CDR3 nucleotide sequence when primers matched, and otherwise by the CDR3 amino acid sequence together with the Vbeta and Jbeta genes. As a correction for sorting error, sequences shared between sorted populations at a frequency ratio of 2:1 or less were discarded, and the remaining shared sequences were assigned to the higher population. A sequence counted as donor-reactive if, in CFSE-low cells, the sequence had a frequency of at least 0.01% and was expanded at least 5-fold compared with unstimulated cells. Repertoire divergence was quantified by Jensen-Shannon divergence calculated from the top 100 TCRbeta sequences ranked by frequency. For samples with multiple sequencing runs, sorting error was corrected in each run separately before the runs were combined. Not all clones reach the TCRdb copy of this immuneACCESS table, which keeps in-frame sequences only. Checked studies attribute under half of the gap to unresolved V genes and leave the rest unexplained. The V and J calls and clone size were taken over from that table, and D and trimming were inferred from the DNA. The sample profile shows approximately 93,000 clones; approximately 93% of them were found once. The ten most abundant clones make up about 0.45% of the sample.

A word on this clone: There is no known antigen for this receptor. Per-nucleotide qualities are absent, and no much larger clonotype sits a single base away.

Recombination joined TRBV27 with TRBJ1-4, and TRBD1 may be the D gene, going by 6 matching bases. The sample consisted of CD4+ T cells from blood, taken before the transplant. The clonotype originates from a human donor who received a combined kidney and bone marrow transplant. The nucleotides are TGTGCCAGCAGTACCAGACCCAGGGGTGAAAAACTGTTTTTT. This gives the protein CASSTRPRGEKLFF.